The next 25 T cell receptor beta chains were all read from a single sample in a study of technical replicates of blood from several donors. Profiling relied on immunoSEQ multiplex PCR, and the TCRdb table lists in-frame clones only, not all of them. Of around 29,000 clones listed, 90% to 95% were seen once; the top ten hold around 4.1%. The material sequenced was PBMCs. The receptors originated from a human donor in good health. Some clones in this sample may be carry-over from other donors' samples.

DNA of the CDR3: TGTGCCAGCAGCTCCTGGACAGTCAGCTCCTATAATTCACCCCTCCACTTT. Its translation: CASSSWTVSSYNSPLHF. The chain couples TRBV7-9 to TRBJ1-6, with D possibly TRBD1 on 6 matching bases. V gave up 4 bases and J gave up 0 bases, with 13 bases separating them. In germline, CDR1 is SEHNR, CDR2 FQNEAQ (reference sequence). The CDR3 covers 17 residues.

This clone was seen just once. The chain has TRBV19 and TRBJ2-1, with 10 positions matching TRBD2. After removal of 5 bases from V and 3 bases from J, the junction contained 7 bases not matched to a gene. Germline V CDR1 and CDR2: LNHDA, SQIVND (reference sequence). The CDR3 is 16 amino acids. CDR3 DNA: TGTGCCAGTAGTCCCAGAAGCGGGGGGGACTACAATGAGCAGTTCTTC. Translated, it gives CASSPRSGGDYNEQFF.

This chain connects TRBV4-3 to TRBJ1-2; D is ambiguous. V shed 1 base and J shed 3 bases, with 6 bases lying between them. Germline CDR1 is LGHNA and CDR2 is YSLEER. This CDR3 has 13 amino acids. CDR3 residues: CASSQGQDYGYTF. DNA for the CDR3: TGCGCCAGCAGCCAAGGCCAGGACTATGGCTACACCTTC.

The chain recombines TRBV4-3 with TRBJ2-7; D gene uncertain. The germline gives CDR1 LGHNA, CDR2 YSLEER. The CDR3 runs to 15 residues. The ends were cut back, 0 bases at V and 0 bases at J, with 9 bases in the middle. CDR3 bases: TGCGCCAGCAGCCAAGATCTCGACAACTCCTACGAGCAGTACTTC. Its translation is CASSQDLDNSYEQYF.

V and J are TRBV7-6 and TRBJ1-1; the D is unclear. The CDR3 spans 12 residues. CDR1 is SGHVS, CDR2 FNYEAQ, per germline. The ends were cut back, 1 base at V and 10 bases at J, with 10 bases in the middle. Here the CDR3 DNA reads TGTGCCAGCAGCTTAGTCGGGGTTAGAGCTTTCTTT. Protein product: CASSLVGVRAFF.

The V call is TRBV10-3, the J call TRBJ1-2, with 10 bases that match TRBD1. V shed 10 bases and J 4 bases; nucleotides not matched to a gene: 6. Germline V gives CDR1 ENHRY, CDR2 SYGVKD. There are 13 residues in the CDR3. CDR3 DNA: TGTGCCAGCGAGACAGGGGGCGGCTATGGCTACACCTTC. Residues: CASETGGGYGYTF.

The chain links TRBV19 to TRBJ1-5; TRBD1 is a possible D gene (5 bases). This CDR3 spans 13 amino acids. With 5 bases removed from V and 7 bases from J, the gap between germline ends came to 12 bases. Germline CDR1 LNHDA, CDR2 SQIVND (reference sequence). CDR3 sequence (DNA): TGTGCCAGTAGTGGGGCAGGGAAACAGCCCCAGCATTTT. Its protein is CASSGAGKQPQHF. The whole variable domain, filled in from reference TRBV19 and TRBJ1-5, reads DGGITQSPKYLFRKEGQNVTLSCEQNLNHDAMYWYRQDPGQGLRLIYYSQIVNDFQKGDIAEGYSVSREKKESFPLTVTSAQKNPTAFYLCASSGAGKQPQHFGDGTRLSIL.

The genes are TRBV27 and TRBJ2-5; TRBD1 is a possible D gene (5 bases). The V end was cut by 6 bases, the J end by 4 bases, with 21 bases between. Germline values: CDR1 MNHEY, CDR2 SMNVEV (reference sequence). The CDR3 has 16 residues. CDR3 amino acids: CASSPRLGIRGETQYF. The CDR3, as DNA: TGTGCCAGCAGCCCAAGACTGGGCATAAGGGGAGAGACCCAGTACTTC.

This chain uses TRBV4-1 with TRBJ2-7, with 7 bases fitting TRBD1. Germline V gene data show CDR1 as MGHRA and CDR2 as YSYEKL. Trimming cost V 0 bases and J 2 bases; bases outside gene matches: 7. This CDR3 is 16 amino acids long. Here the CDR3 reads CASSQEAVGTAYEQYF. CDR3 bases: TGCGCCAGCAGCCAAGAAGCGGTTGGGACAGCCTACGAGCAGTACTTC.

This sequence joins TRBV5-8 and TRBJ1-5, with 7 bases identical to TRBD1. Per the germline V gene, CDR1 is SGHTS and CDR2 is YDEGEE. V dropped 2 bases and J dropped 6; count of bases not matched to a gene: 5. This CDR3 comprises 14 residues. This CDR3 reads CASSFETGSQPQHF. CDR3 coding DNA: TGTGCCAGCAGCTTTGAGACAGGGAGTCAGCCCCAGCATTTT.

This clone occurred a few times. The chain recombines TRBV27 with TRBJ2-3; 8 positions match TRBD1. After removal of 3 bases from V and 2 bases from J, the junction contained 10 bases not matched to a gene. This CDR3 has 17 residues. Germline V gene lookup returns CDR1 MNHEY and CDR2 SMNVEV (reference sequence). The CDR3 protein is CASSFGTGMKSTDTQYF. The DNA for the CDR3 is TGTGCCAGCAGTTTCGGGACAGGCATGAAATCCACAGATACGCAGTATTTT.

This clone occurred once. The CDR3 DNA reads TGCGCCAGCAGCCAAGGGGGCAGCCTTGGCTACACCTTC. Translated, it gives CASSQGGSLGYTF. The rearrangement links TRBV4-1 to TRBJ1-2, with D possibly being TRBD1 (5 bases). CDR1 is MGHRA, CDR2 YSYEKL, per germline. Trimming shortened V by 1 base and J by 7 bases, and 10 bases separated the two germline ends. The CDR3 has 13 residues.

The chain is built from TRBV4-3 and TRBJ2-7, with 15 bases aligning to TRBD2. V lost 2 bases to trimming and J lost 2 bases; unmatched junction nucleotides: 10. The CDR3 sequence is 19 residues long. Looked up from germline, CDR1 is LGHNA and CDR2 is YSLEER. CDR3 loop: CASSQLLGTSGGFTYEQYF. CDR3 nucleotide sequence: TGCGCCAGCAGCCAATTACTCGGGACTAGCGGGGGGTTTACCTACGAGCAGTACTTC.

The chain is built from TRBV19 and TRBJ1-1; weak D call: TRBD1 (5 bases). Germline CDR1 is LNHDA and CDR2 is SQIVND (reference sequence). V was pared by 5 bases and J by 1 base, with 14 bases between. The CDR3 consists of 15 residues. The CDR3 is CASSAGGGANTEAFF. The CDR3 nucleotides read TGTGCCAGTAGTGCGGGAGGAGGGGCGAACACTGAAGCTTTCTTT.

The chain couples TRBV29-1 to TRBJ2-7, with TRBD2 identical over 13 bases. V shed 6 bases and J 3 bases; nucleotides not matched to a gene: 5. The CDR3 totals 14 residues. From germline, CDR1 is SQVTM and CDR2 ANQGSEA. The CDR3 spells CSVGTSGESYEQYF. For the CDR3, the DNA is TGCAGCGTCGGGACTAGCGGGGAGAGCTACGAGCAGTACTTC.

CDR3 coding DNA: TGCAGCGTCGGGACTGGGGCCAACGTCCTGACTTTC. Its protein product is CSVGTGANVLTF. J is TRBJ2-6 and V is TRBV29-1; tentatively, D is TRBD2 (5 bases). CDR3 length equals 12 residues. Trimming took off 6 bases at V and 2 bases at J, with 5 bases between the two ends. CDR1 and CDR2 (germline): SQVTM, ANQGSEA.

The CDR3 DNA sequence: TGTGCCAGCAGCTCGGACAGGCGTCAGCCCCAGCATTTT. Its translation: CASSSDRRQPQHF. This rearrangement joins TRBV27 to TRBJ1-5, with 7 bases that match TRBD1. J gave up 6 bases and V 6 bases, and 5 bases lay outside the gene matches. CDR1 and CDR2 from the germline V gene are MNHEY and SMNVEV (reference sequence). This CDR3 is built from 13 residues.

J is TRBJ2-7 and V is TRBV30; TRBD1 is a possible D gene (5 bases). V lost 0 bases, J lost 4 bases, and 16 bases lay in between. This CDR3 has 15 amino acids. Germline V CDR1 and CDR2: GTSNPN, SVGIG (reference sequence). This CDR3 is CAWSVGVGMGYEQYF. In DNA, the CDR3 is TGTGCCTGGAGTGTAGGGGTAGGGATGGGGTACGAGCAGTACTTC.

This clone was picked up one time. The rearrangement uses TRBV19 and TRBJ1-2, with TRBD1 as a possible D gene (6 bases). Deletions cut 4 bases from V and 0 bases from J, with 12 bases between. In germline, CDR1 is LNHDA, CDR2 SQIVND (reference sequence). The CDR3 consists of 15 residues. CDR3 coding DNA: TGTGCCAGTAGTACCAGGACAGCTTCTAACTATGGCTACACCTTC. It encodes CASSTRTASNYGYTF.

This chain connects TRBV5-4 to TRBJ1-2; D unresolved. CDR3 length: 16 residues. In germline, CDR1 is SGHNT, CDR2 YYREEE (reference sequence). The V and J ends lost 1 base and 4 bases respectively, with 17 bases between them. CDR3 DNA: TGTGCCAGCAGCTTGCCTTCCCGGGCGGCGGGCTATGGCTACACCTTC. Translating gives CASSLPSRAAGYGYTF.

This sequence joins TRBV6-1 and TRBJ1-3; D is possibly TRBD1 (5 bases). There are 16 residues in the CDR3. V was trimmed by 0 bases and J by 10 bases, leaving 19 bases between them. CDR1 and CDR2 from the germline V gene are MNHNS and SASEGT. The CDR3 sequence: CASSEAGGLVRSTIYF. The CDR3 DNA follows: TGTGCCAGCAGTGAAGCGGGGGGACTTGTCAGGAGTACCATATATTTT.

V gene TRBV7-8 combines with J gene TRBJ2-7; 9 bases map to TRBD1. The J segment lost 2 bases and the V segment lost 5 bases, leaving 4 bases of the junction unmatched. This CDR3 is built from 14 residues. Germline lookup yields CDR1 SGHVS and CDR2 FQNEAQ. The CDR3 sequence: CASSQGQGTYEQYF. The DNA of the CDR3 is TGTGCCAGCAGCCAGGGACAGGGTACCTACGAGCAGTACTTC.

V is TRBV4-3 and J is TRBJ2-3; a possible D gene is TRBD2 (5 bases). V was trimmed by 0 bases and J by 4 bases, leaving 11 bases between them. This CDR3 region has 15 residues. In germline, CDR1 is LGHNA, CDR2 YSLEER. The CDR3 DNA reads TGCGCCAGCAGCCAAGACAGGACTGGGGCAGATACGCAGTATTTT. This encodes CASSQDRTGADTQYF.

This sequence joins TRBV27 and TRBJ2-6, with D possibly matching TRBD1 (6 bases). Germline CDR1 is MNHEY and CDR2 is SMNVEV (reference sequence). The CDR3 sequence is 18 residues long. Trimming pared 4 bases from V and 0 bases from J, leaving 16 bases between. CDR3 sequence (DNA): TGTGCCAGCAGTTACTTACAGGGCTCGGACTCTGGGGCCAACGTCCTGACTTTC. It translates to CASSYLQGSDSGANVLTF.

This CDR3 reads CAWSRGGGTSYEQYF. The DNA for the CDR3 is TGTGCCTGGTCGAGGGGCGGGGGGACCTCCTACGAGCAGTACTTC. The V and J genes are TRBV30 and TRBJ2-7; 8 nucleotides match TRBD2. Germline V gene sequence: CDR1 GTSNPN, CDR2 SVGIG (reference sequence). The CDR3 is 15 residues long. Trimming took 5 bases from V and 0 from J; bases not matched to a gene: 9.